One and the same sample provided the 10 T cell receptor beta chains below, sequenced in a study of blood T cell repertoires in COVID-19. Sequenced by immunoSEQ multiplex PCR; TCRdb stores in-frame clones only, minus some. In the table there are around 130,000 clones, roughly 83% of which are singletons. The sample taken for sequencing was peripheral blood. These receptors were taken from a man aged 55 to 70 with acute or convalescent COVID-19.

This chain uses TRBV7-6 with TRBJ1-2; the D gene is possibly TRBD1 (6 bases). The CDR3 extends over 19 amino acids. The germline CDR1 and CDR2 sequences are SGHVS and FNYEAQ. V lost 1 base and J lost 1, with 22 bases in between. The chain's CDR3 is CASSLDLPQGLLHNYGYTF. CDR3 in DNA: TGTGCCAGCAGCTTAGATCTGCCCCAGGGGCTATTACATAACTATGGCTACACCTTC.

The chain recombines TRBV18 with TRBJ2-2; D unclear. The CDR3 loop spans 13 amino acids. Germline CDR1 reads KGHSH; CDR2 reads LQKENI. The V end lost 3 bases, the J end lost 2 bases, and 4 bases lay between the germline ends. This chain's CDR3 is CASSPLNTGELFF. The CDR3 bases are TGTGCCAGCTCACCCCTTAACACCGGGGAGCTGTTTTTT. Full variable domain (rest looked up from reference TRBV18 and TRBJ2-2): NAGVMQNPRHLVRRRGQEARLRCSPMKGHSHVYWYRQLPEEGLKFMVYLQKENIIDESGMPKERFSAEFPKEGPSILRIQQVVRGDSAAYFCASSPLNTGELFFGEGSRLTVL.

The gene calls are TRBV7-9 and TRBJ2-5; 7 bases match TRBD1. CDR1 SEHNR and CDR2 FQNEAQ come from the germline V gene (reference sequence). The trim removed 4 bases at V and 5 bases at J, leaving 13 bases unmatched. The CDR3 is made up of 16 amino acids. CDR3 DNA: TGTGCCAGCAGCTCCTATACGAAAACAGGGGACGAGACCCAGTACTTC. Amino acid sequence: CASSSYTKTGDETQYF.

V is TRBV6-6 and J is TRBJ2-2; D gene ambiguous. CDR3 size: 16 residues. Between the trimmed V and J ends, which lost 2 bases and 0 bases, there was a span of 10 bases. Germline-derived CDR1 and CDR2 are MNHNY and SVGAGI (reference sequence). The CDR3 sequence is CASSYPQNANTGELFF. The CDR3 region has the DNA TGTGCCAGCAGTTACCCCCAGAACGCGAACACCGGGGAGCTGTTTTTT.

The genes are TRBV5-6 and TRBJ2-1, with 9 bases fitting TRBD2. With V trimmed by 4 bases and J by 2 bases, 10 bases remained unmatched. This CDR3 is 17 amino acids long. Looked up from germline, CDR1 is SGHDT and CDR2 is YYEEEE. CDR3 nucleotide sequence: TGTGCCAGCAGCCCCTCCCTTAGCGGGAGCCCCTACAATGAGCAGTTCTTC. Amino acid sequence: CASSPSLSGSPYNEQFF.

This chain links TRBV9 with TRBJ1-6, with a tentative D call TRBD1 (5 bases). CDR1 is SGDLS, CDR2 YYNGEE, per germline. CDR3 length equals 15 residues. V gave up 0 bases and J gave up 9 bases, with 13 bases separating them. The CDR3 protein is CASSVDSRDFSPLHF. DNA of the CDR3: TGTGCCAGCAGCGTAGATAGCAGGGATTTTTCACCCCTCCACTTT. Full variable domain (rest looked up from reference TRBV9 and TRBJ1-6): DSGVTQTPKHLITATGQRVTLRCSPRSGDLSVYWYQQSLDQGLQFLIQYYNGEERAKGNILERFSAQQFPDLHSELNLSSLELGDSALYFCASSVDSRDFSPLHFGNGTRLTVT.

The chain combines TRBV6-1 with TRBJ1-5, with D possibly TRBD1 on 6 matching bases. This CDR3 contains 15 residues. Per germline, CDR1 MNHNS and CDR2 SASEGT. Trimming shortened V by 2 bases and J by 3 bases, and 11 bases separated the two germline ends. The CDR3 here is CASSETSGVNQPQHF. The CDR3 nucleotides are TGTGCCAGCAGTGAAACTTCAGGGGTCAATCAGCCCCAGCATTTT.

The gene calls are TRBV29-1 and TRBJ2-1, with D maybe TRBD2 (6 bases). The V and J ends lost 4 bases and 0 bases respectively, with 7 bases between them. Germline CDR1 is SQVTM and CDR2 is ANQGSEA. The CDR3 is 13 amino acids. CDR3: CSVGSGSYNEQFF. DNA of the CDR3: TGCAGCGTTGGTAGCGGCTCCTACAATGAGCAGTTCTTC.

The chain has TRBV21-1 and TRBJ2-7; the table's D gene call, TRBD2, was not cross checked with the DNA. TRBV21-1 is marked as a pseudogene. The CDR3 length is 16 residues. The CDR3 DNA follows: TGTGCCAGCAGCTTAAGCAAGGGACTAGCGGCGCACGAGCAGTACTTC. This sequence encodes CASSLSKGLAAHEQYF.

The chain is built from TRBV2 and TRBJ2-1; perhaps TRBD2 as D (6 bases). Germline V gene sequence: CDR1 SNHLY, CDR2 FYNNEI. CDR3 size: 13 residues. V gave up 6 bases and J gave up 6 bases, with 12 bases separating them. CDR3 DNA sequence: TGTGCCAGCAGGTCACTAGCCGGCAATGAGCAGTTCTTC. Translating gives CASRSLAGNEQFF.